The 4 T cell receptor beta chains listed next were all sequenced from one sample in a study of early T cells in non-severe SARS-CoV-2 infection. TCRdb independently ran MiXCR on the 5' RACE reads; one entry per CDR3 protein. This sample has 30,000 or so distinct CDR3 sequences; around 5.2% occur once, and the top ten carry 3.5%. The material sequenced was whole blood. The receptors come from an adult who was a healthcare worker with PCR-confirmed SARS-CoV-2 infection or an uninfected control (not recorded which).

This clonotype was seen at least ten times. This chain joins TRBV15 and TRBJ2-7; 7 nucleotides line up with TRBD2. The CDR3 runs 16 residues. The germline CDR1 and CDR2 sequences are LNHNV and YYDKDF (reference sequence). With V trimmed by 1 base and J by 6 bases, 12 bases remained unmatched. CDR3 amino acids: CATSRAGGLAGGEQYF. The CDR3 nucleotides read TGTGCCACCAGCAGAGCGGGAGGTTTAGCTGGTGGCGAGCAGTACTTC.

V gene TRBV6-2 or TRBV6-3 combines with J gene TRBJ1-5; 10 bases map to TRBD1. This CDR3 contains 16 residues. V was clipped by 6 bases and J by 7 bases; unmatched bases: 12. Germline assignment: CDR1 MNHEY and CDR2 SVGEGT. The CDR3 region is CASRRLKTGGVQPQHF. The CDR3 DNA follows: TGTGCCAGCAGGAGACTTAAGACAGGGGGCGTCCAGCCCCAGCATTTT.

The CDR3 loop is CSVPGATYNEQFF. The CDR3 nucleotides are TGCAGCGTTCCGGGCGCGACCTACAATGAGCAGTTCTTC. The V gene is TRBV29-1, the J gene TRBJ2-1; D gene uncertain. The CDR3 is 13 amino acids. Germline CDR1 reads SQVTM; CDR2 reads ANQGSEA. The V end lost 5 bases, the J end lost 2 bases, and 10 bases lay between the germline ends.

The table lists this clonotype with many counts. The junction and the germline gene differ at one end; a read error may be behind it. The chain combines TRBV2 with TRBJ1-4; tentatively, D is TRBD1 (6 bases). CDR3 length: 11 amino acids. CDR1 and CDR2 from the germline V gene are SNHLY and FYNNEI. Here the CDR3 reads CASSTWDTRVF. In DNA form, the CDR3 reads TGTGCCAGCAGTACGTGGGACACCCGGGTTTTT.